One and the same sample provided the 23 T cell receptor beta chains below, sequenced in a study of beta chain features in type 1 diabetes (dated by TCRdb to the late 2010s). Library prep was done by the immunoSEQ multiplex PCR assay. All of the isolated RNA was reverse transcribed with the High Capacity cDNA Reverse Transcription Kit, so expressed TCRB transcripts were sequenced. Imported from immuneACCESS, the table was reduced by TCRdb to in-frame sequences with V and J called. These copies leave out some clones; in studies compared against another copy, an unresolved V gene accounts for under half, and the cause of the remainder is not known. For this sample the table gives under 450,000 clones, of which roughly 14% were detected only once. In total, the top ten clones hold roughly 0.036% of the sample. The sequenced sample consisted of naive CD4+ T cells from blood. What this sample's cell subset or site label stands for: true naive CD4+ T cells. These TCRs come from a man in his thirties or forties in good health.

The genes are TRBV5-4 and TRBJ2-3; a possible D gene is TRBD2 (6 bases). The V gene's germline CDR1 is SGHNT and CDR2 YYREEE (reference sequence). The CDR3 has 13 residues. V was shortened by 4 bases and J by 4 bases, with 10 bases between the two germline ends. DNA of the CDR3: TGTGCCAGCAGCAAGACTAGTTCAGATACGCAGTATTTT. The encoded protein is CASSKTSSDTQYF. Based on the CDR3 plus reference TRBV5-4 and TRBJ2-3, the full variable domain is ETGVTQSPTHLIKTRGQQVTLRCSSQSGHNTVSWYQQALGQGPQFIFQYYREEENGRGNFPPRFSGLQFPNYSSELNVNALELDDSALYLCASSKTSSDTQYFGPGTRLTVL.

This clone turned up a few times. The chain couples TRBV4-3 to TRBJ1-4; maybe TRBD1 (6 bases). Between the trimmed V and J ends, which lost 2 bases and 5 bases, there was a span of 9 bases. This CDR3 spans 14 amino acids. The germline V gene has CDR1 LGHNA and CDR2 YSLEER. The CDR3 protein is CASSQSGQNEKLFF. Here the CDR3 DNA reads TGCGCCAGCAGCCAAAGCGGACAGAATGAAAAACTGTTTTTT.

This clone was detected a few times. The J gene is TRBJ1-1, the V gene TRBV19; no clear D gene. Germline V gene data show CDR1 as LNHDA and CDR2 as SQIVND (reference sequence). V lost 4 bases and J lost 3, with 12 bases in between. The CDR3 spans 14 residues. The CDR3 region is CASSTLDGYTEAFF. The CDR3 region has the DNA TGTGCCAGTAGTACGCTGGACGGATACACTGAAGCTTTCTTT.

The table lists this clone with a few counts. The chain uses TRBV14 and TRBJ2-6; 11 nucleotides agree with TRBD2. Per germline, CDR1 SGHDN and CDR2 FVKESK. This CDR3 region has 19 residues. Trimming took 1 base from V and 3 from J; bases not matched to a gene: 8. This chain's CDR3 is CASSQVLAGGTIGANVLTF. In nucleotides, the CDR3 is TGTGCCAGCAGCCAAGTGCTAGCGGGAGGTACAATTGGGGCCAACGTCCTGACTTTC.

The chain carries TRBV5-6 and TRBJ2-7; D call uncertain. CDR3 size: 13 residues. Trimming removed 0 bases at V and 4 bases at J, with 8 bases between. Germline V gives CDR1 SGHDT, CDR2 YYEEEE. The CDR3 loop reads CASSLERLYEQYV. For the CDR3, the DNA is TGTGCCAGCAGCTTGGAGAGGTTATACGAGCAGTACGTC.

This chain joins TRBV25-1 and TRBJ2-3; 11 nucleotides match TRBD2. Germline V gene lookup returns CDR1 MGHDK and CDR2 SYGVNS. V was clipped by 1 base and J by 6 bases; unmatched bases: 9. The CDR3 is 17 amino acids. The CDR3 sequence is CASSESASGGLIDTQYF. The CDR3 DNA reads TGTGCCAGCAGTGAATCTGCTAGCGGGGGGTTAATTGATACGCAGTATTTT.

The J gene is TRBJ2-3, the V gene TRBV5-4; the match to TRBD1 covers 7 bases. The V and J ends lost 3 bases and 2 bases, in that order; junction bases with no gene match: 12. Germline V gene sequence: CDR1 SGHNT, CDR2 YYREEE (reference sequence). The CDR3 is 17 residues long. The CDR3 sequence: CASSSPPGQRYTDTQYF. The CDR3 bases are TGTGCCAGCAGCTCGCCTCCGGGACAGAGATACACAGATACGCAGTATTTT.

This clone turned up a few times. The genes are TRBV6-5 and TRBJ1-1; possibly TRBD1 for D (5 bases). The length of the CDR3 is 15 residues. Germline V gene lookup returns CDR1 MNHEY and CDR2 SVGAGI. Trimming shortened V by 7 bases and J by 1 base, and 16 bases separated the two germline ends. CDR3 loop: CASTRRGQENTEAFF. The CDR3 nucleotides are TGTGCCAGCACAAGACGGGGCCAAGAGAACACTGAAGCTTTCTTT.

V usage is TRBV11-2 and J usage is TRBJ2-3; 7 bases fit TRBD2. Per germline, CDR1 SGHAT and CDR2 FQNNGV. V lost 4 bases and J lost 4; bases outside the gene matches: 8. The CDR3 consists of 15 residues. The CDR3 region has the DNA TGTGCCAGCAGCTCCGGACTAGATCCGGCAGATACGCAGTATTTT. It specifies CASSSGLDPADTQYF.

This chain joins TRBV7-8 and TRBJ2-1; D ambiguous. The CDR3 is made up of 15 amino acids. Looked up from germline, CDR1 is SGHVS and CDR2 is FQNEAQ. Trimming removed 5 bases at V and 10 bases at J, with 21 bases between. The CDR3 nucleotides read TGTGCCAGCAGCCATGACGGCCACTCCTTCGGGGAGCAGTTCTTC. It translates to CASSHDGHSFGEQFF.

This clone came up a few times. The rearrangement joins TRBV4-3 to TRBJ2-3, with 11 bases fitting TRBD2. Germline trimming cut 3 bases from V and 5 bases from J; bases unmatched to any gene: 7. Germline-derived CDR1 and CDR2 are LGHNA and YSLEER. The CDR3 runs 16 residues. The CDR3 sequence: CASSQIAGGPIDTQYF. Written as DNA, the CDR3 is TGCGCCAGCAGCCAGATAGCGGGAGGGCCGATAGATACGCAGTATTTT.

The chain employs TRBV10-3 and TRBJ2-5; D perhaps matches TRBD2 (6 bases). Looked up from germline, CDR1 is ENHRY and CDR2 is SYGVKD. This CDR3 region has 12 residues. V shed 8 bases and J shed 1 base, with 8 bases lying between them. In DNA form, the CDR3 reads TGTGCCATCGGCGGGGTCCAAGAGACCCAGTACTTC. Its protein product is CAIGGVQETQYF.

The CDR3 sequence: CASSRRTSGRYNEQFF. Written as DNA, the CDR3 is TGTGCCAGTAGTCGCCGGACTAGCGGGCGCTACAATGAGCAGTTCTTC. The rearrangement uses TRBV19 and TRBJ2-1; TRBD2 agrees at 11 bases. Germline V CDR1 and CDR2: LNHDA, SQIVND (reference sequence). The CDR3 length is 16 residues. The trim removed 5 bases at V and 3 bases at J, leaving 6 bases unmatched. The full variable domain, with the rest looked up from reference TRBV19 and TRBJ2-1, is DGGITQSPKYLFRKEGQNVTLSCEQNLNHDAMYWYRQDPGQGLRLIYYSQIVNDFQKGDIAEGYSVSREKKESFPLTVTSAQKNPTAFYLCASSRRTSGRYNEQFFGPGTRLTVL.

Only a few counts were recorded for this clone. CDR3 sequence: CASSQDWKELFF. DNA for the CDR3: TGCGCCAGCAGCCAAGATTGGAAAGAGCTGTTTTTT. This sequence joins TRBV4-3 and TRBJ2-2; D call uncertain. V lost 0 bases to trimming and J lost 11 bases, with 7 bases between them. Germline loops: CDR1 LGHNA, CDR2 YSLEER. This CDR3 spans 12 amino acids.

The chain is built from TRBV19 and TRBJ2-3, with D uncertain. CDR3 length: 12 residues. The germline V gene encodes CDR1 LNHDA and CDR2 SQIVND (reference sequence). Trimming shortened V by 1 base and J by 7 bases, and 6 bases separated the two germline ends. The CDR3 region is CASSIVGNTQYF. The CDR3 DNA sequence: TGTGCCAGTAGTATAGTTGGGAATACGCAGTATTTT.

This clone was seen only a few times. The chain links TRBV5-1 to TRBJ2-5; 9 bases agree with TRBD1. Germline V gene sequence: CDR1 SGHRS, CDR2 YFSETQ. The CDR3 runs 15 residues. J lost 5 bases, V lost 4 bases, and 9 bases had no gene match. The CDR3: CASSASGQGYETQYF. DNA of the CDR3: TGCGCCAGCAGCGCCTCGGGACAGGGTTACGAGACCCAGTACTTC.

The table lists this clone with a few counts. The chain uses TRBV9 and TRBJ2-1; D is possibly TRBD2 (7 bases). CDR1 is SGDLS and CDR2 is YYNGEE in the germline V gene. This CDR3 is 17 amino acids long. V lost 6 bases and J 0 bases, leaving 19 bases between the germline ends. In nucleotides, the CDR3 is TGTGCCAGCACCCTGGGGGGGCATTTTACCTCCTACAATGAGCAGTTCTTC. This sequence encodes CASTLGGHFTSYNEQFF.

In its sample, this clone was seen a few times. The chain joins TRBV13 to TRBJ1-1; D gene unclear. Germline CDR1 is PRHDT and CDR2 is FYEKMQ (reference sequence). Between the trimmed V and J ends, which lost 1 base and 1 base, there was a span of 10 bases. The CDR3 loop spans 15 amino acids. The CDR3 coding sequence is TGTGCCAGCAGCTTAGCAGGTCTAGGGAACACTGAAGCTTTCTTT. Its protein is CASSLAGLGNTEAFF.

This clone was counted between two and nine times. The chain has TRBV14 and TRBJ1-6; no reliable D call. V was shortened by 1 base and J by 8 bases, with 6 bases between the two germline ends. The CDR3 has 13 amino acids. Germline assignment: CDR1 SGHDN and CDR2 FVKESK. CDR3 nucleotides: TGTGCCAGCAGCCAAGTAAGGGATTCACCCCTCCACTTT. Its translation is CASSQVRDSPLHF.

V gene TRBV7-2 combines with J gene TRBJ2-3; 12 nucleotides agree with TRBD2. Germline V CDR1 and CDR2: SGHTA, FQGNSA. CDR3 length equals 16 residues. V lost 5 bases, J lost 1 base, and 4 bases stayed unmatched. Written as DNA, the CDR3 is TGTGCCAGCAGCCCGCGACTAGCGGGAGGCACAGATACGCAGTATTTT. Its translation: CASSPRLAGGTDTQYF. Supplemented by reference TRBV7-2 and TRBJ2-3, the full variable domain reads GAGVSQSPSNKVTEKGKDVELRCDPISGHTALYWYRQSLGQGLEFLIYFQGNSAPDKSGLPSDRFSAERTGGSVSTLTIQRTQQEDSAVYLCASSPRLAGGTDTQYFGPGTRLTVL.

This clone occurred a few times. The chain employs TRBV25-1 and TRBJ2-7; no firm D call. In germline, CDR1 is MGHDK, CDR2 SYGVNS. Trimming removed 1 base at V and 2 bases at J, with 9 bases between. The CDR3 length is 14 residues. This CDR3 is CASSELKVPYEQYF. CDR3 bases: TGTGCCAGCAGTGAATTAAAAGTTCCCTACGAGCAGTACTTC.

This clone was seen more than once but under ten times. The genes are TRBV29-1 and TRBJ1-5; a possible D gene is TRBD1 (6 bases). The V end was cut by 4 bases, the J end by 5 bases, with 12 bases between. The CDR3 has 13 residues. CDR1 is SQVTM, CDR2 ANQGSEA, per germline. CDR3: CSVAQGSDQPQHF. The CDR3 coding sequence is TGCAGCGTTGCTCAGGGGTCGGATCAGCCCCAGCATTTT.

A few counts support this clone. The CDR3 here is CAWSAGENQPQHF. In DNA form, the CDR3 reads TGTGCCTGGAGTGCAGGGGAGAATCAGCCCCAGCATTTT. J is TRBJ1-5 and V is TRBV30, with D tentatively TRBD1 (6 bases). V was cut by 1 base and J by 4 bases, with 8 bases left in between. CDR1 is GTSNPN, CDR2 SVGIG, per germline (reference sequence). The CDR3 runs 13 residues.